This T cell receptor beta chain was sequenced during a study of vaccination and CD4 T cells after COVID-19 (dated by TCRdb to 2022 to 2024). In the study overall: SARS-CoV-2 positivity had been established in the convalescent patients by nasal swab PCR, and mild disease was recorded in eight to ten of these patients and severe disease in one. Overlapping spike peptide pools from SARS-CoV-2 and from the common cold coronaviruses HCoV-NL63, HCoV-OC43 and HCoV-229E were used as culture stimuli. Post-COVID blood samples were collected from convalescent patients a median of around 96 days after diagnosis, with a range of roughly 30 to 170 days. Participants got two doses of the Pfizer-BioNTech BNT162b2 vaccine (n=8) or two doses of the Moderna mRNA-1273 vaccine (n=2). In the convalescent cohort there were six males and four females, among whom were two Hispanic individuals, seven Caucasians, two Asians and one multiracial person. Post-vaccine blood samples were collected a median of about 69 days after the second vaccine dose, ranging from roughly 12 to 241 days. In about 11 COVID-19 convalescent patients and a handful of infection-naive healthy vaccine recipients, the spike-specific CD4+ TCR repertoire before mRNA vaccination was compared with the repertoire after mRNA vaccination. As controls, cultures received a CEFX viral epitope pool (the positive control), an HIV-1 Nef peptide pool (the negative control), or no peptide at all.

The CDR3 sequence holds 12 residues, the cysteine and phenylalanine included. The only DNA kept is the CDR3, 36 bases in frame from the first base. CDR1 and CDR2, per the germline V gene, are MDHEN and SYDVKM. Trimming removed 2 bases from V and 4 bases from J, leaving 5 bases between the germline ends. Taken with the paper, the label for treatment or condition translates to: approximately nine-day PBMC culture with coronavirus spike peptide pools or control peptides (ViraFEST assay). The study used the ViraFEST assay, which expanded antigen-specific T cells with peptide pools and then identified expanded clonotypes by TCR sequencing. The convalescent patients' positive SARS-CoV-2 PCR tests fell between March and December 2020, which was before the Alpha, Beta and Delta variants emerged in the United States. Each well held around 2.1 million PBMCs cultured with approximately 10 ug/ml peptide pools in IMDM containing roughly 5% human AB serum and 7.5 to 10 IU/ml IL-2. On days 3 and 7, half of the culture medium was replaced with fresh IL-2-containing medium. After around 10 days of culture, CD4+ T cells were isolated by negative selection using the EasySep CD4+ T cell isolation kit. PBMCs were separated from whole blood using Ficoll-Paque Plus gradient centrifugation and then either used fresh or cryopreserved at -140C. Each culture condition was generally run in triplicate wells.

Comment on this clonotype: Its antigen is not yet known. Qualities for individual bases were not recorded, and no much larger clone is one base off.

Library generation was performed with PCR. DNA from cultured CD4+ T cells was subjected to TCR sequencing with the Oncomine TCR Beta short-read assay at the Johns Hopkins FTIC core. The QIAamp micro DNA kit was used to extract genomic DNA from the cultured CD4+ T cells. The Oncomine TCR Beta libraries from cultured CD4+ T cells were pooled using unique dual indexes and then sequenced on an Illumina iSeq 100. Processing in the source paper ran as follows. Non-productive sequences were removed, and CDR3s not starting with C, not ending with F or W, or shorter than 7 amino acids were discarded. The MANAFEST web application was used to identify antigen-specific clonotypes by comparing peptide-stimulated wells against reference wells and other culture wells. Positive clones required FDR below 0.05, an odds ratio above 5, and productive frequency above 0.1% in at least two of three replicate wells. A clonotype was classed as cross-reactive if the clonotype showed significant expansion both in SARS-CoV-2 spike wells and in at least one common cold coronavirus spike condition. CDR3 homology was assessed with Levenshtein distances (stringdist) and unrooted phylogenetic trees (ape) in R version 3.6.1. The raw public reads went through TCRdb reprocessing: fastp at Q25, MiXCR clone calling, in-frame beta chains kept. Every distinct CDR3 protein forms one entry, paired with its most common genes and DNA. TCRdb's processing, not the study's, gives the V and J calls here. The sample has about 19,000 distinct CDR3 sequences on record, 49% of them singletons. The ten largest clones capture under 4.5% of the sample.

Findings and caveats that apply to the study as a whole: Among convalescent patients, a median about 86% of the SARS-CoV-2-reactive clones seen after vaccination appeared only after vaccination, which suggests priming specific to the vaccine. An increase in the median number of SARS-CoV-2-reactive clonotypes from 20 to 25 after infection to roughly 39 after vaccination was observed, but the change was not found to be significant. In convalescent patients, nearly all vaccine-specific clones (304 of 307) were found to be mono-reactive for SARS-CoV-2 spike rather than cross-reactive with common cold coronaviruses. Relatively few convalescent patients were included in the study, and early timepoints after natural infection were not analyzed.

This clonotype originated in a human donor who had recovered from COVID-19. The specimen sequenced was CD4+ T cells from blood, cultured in vitro. The sequence joins TRBV28 to TRBJ1-1, with the D gene too uncertain to name. The nucleotide sequence reads as follows: TGTGCCAGCAGTTTAGCGGGCACTGAAGCTTTCTTT. It codes for CASSLAGTEAFF.